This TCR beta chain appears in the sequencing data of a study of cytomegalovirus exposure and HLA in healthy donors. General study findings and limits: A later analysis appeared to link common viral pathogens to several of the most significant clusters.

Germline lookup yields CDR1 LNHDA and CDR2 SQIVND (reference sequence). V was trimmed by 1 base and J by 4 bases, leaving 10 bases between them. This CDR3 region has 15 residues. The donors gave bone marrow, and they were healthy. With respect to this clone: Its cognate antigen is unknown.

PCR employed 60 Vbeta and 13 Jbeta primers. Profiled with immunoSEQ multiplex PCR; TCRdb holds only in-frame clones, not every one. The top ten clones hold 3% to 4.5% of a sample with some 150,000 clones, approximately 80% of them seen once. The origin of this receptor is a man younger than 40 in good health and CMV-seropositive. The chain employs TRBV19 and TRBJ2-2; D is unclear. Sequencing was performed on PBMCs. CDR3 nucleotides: TGTGCCAGTAGTATAGCCCGAGGTAGCACCGGGGAGCTGTTTTTT. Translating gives CASSIARGSTGELFF. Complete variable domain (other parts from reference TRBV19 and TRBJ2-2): DGGITQSPKYLFRKEGQNVTLSCEQNLNHDAMYWYRQDPGQGLRLIYYSQIVNDFQKGDIAEGYSVSREKKESFPLTVTSAQKNPTAFYLCASSIARGSTGELFFGEGSRLTVL.